The T cell receptor (beta chain) under discussion was sequenced for a study of T cells in Graves' hyperthyroidism and ophthalmopathy. Study in general: Any treatment followed the collection of peripheral blood at initial diagnosis.

Lactation, pregnancy, other autoimmune disease or uncontrolled infection excluded patients. Points from the study as a whole: Within blood appeared most thyroid clonotypes that had expanded above 0.001.

This clonotype appeared many times. Its matching antigen is unknown. The CDR3 covers 14 residues. Germline lookup yields CDR1 SGHNT and CDR2 YENEEA. V dropped 5 bases and J dropped 6 bases, with 15 bases sitting between them. The TCR beta CDR3 regions underwent amplification using RNA transcripts as the source. A first-round RT-PCR of the TCR CDR3 used the HTBI primer set. Each CDR3 protein is one row after TCRdb ran MiXCR on the multiplex PCR reads. The sample contains fewer than 750,000 distinct CDR3 sequences, about 14% of which appear only once. V gene TRBV11-3 combines with J gene TRBJ2-3; D is perhaps TRBD1 (6 bases). The clonotype originates from a woman between 45 and 60 years old with Graves' ophthalmopathy. The specimen sequenced was blood. CDR3 in amino acids: CASSQGQSPDTQYF. CDR3 coding DNA: TGTGCCAGCAGCCAAGGACAGTCCCCCGATACGCAGTATTTT.